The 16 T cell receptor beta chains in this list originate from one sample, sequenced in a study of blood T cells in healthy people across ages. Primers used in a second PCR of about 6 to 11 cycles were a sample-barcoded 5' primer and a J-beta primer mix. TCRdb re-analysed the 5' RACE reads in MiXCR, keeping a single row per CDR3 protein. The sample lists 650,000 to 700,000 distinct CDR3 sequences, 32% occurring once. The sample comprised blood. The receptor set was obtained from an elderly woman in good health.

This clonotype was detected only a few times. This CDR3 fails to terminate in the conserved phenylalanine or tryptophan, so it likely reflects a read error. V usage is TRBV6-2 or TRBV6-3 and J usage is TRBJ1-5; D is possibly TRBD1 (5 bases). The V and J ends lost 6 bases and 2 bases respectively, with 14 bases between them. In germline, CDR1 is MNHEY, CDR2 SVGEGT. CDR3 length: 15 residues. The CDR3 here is CASRSNRYGNQPQHV. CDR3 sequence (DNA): TGTGCCAGCAGATCGAACAGGTATGGCAATCAGCCCCAGCATGTT.

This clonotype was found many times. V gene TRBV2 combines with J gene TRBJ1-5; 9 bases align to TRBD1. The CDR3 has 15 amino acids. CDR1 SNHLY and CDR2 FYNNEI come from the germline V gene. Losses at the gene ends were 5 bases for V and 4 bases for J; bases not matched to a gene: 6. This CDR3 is CASSRGQGPNQPQHF. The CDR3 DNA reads TGTGCCAGCAGTAGAGGACAGGGGCCAAATCAGCCCCAGCATTTT.

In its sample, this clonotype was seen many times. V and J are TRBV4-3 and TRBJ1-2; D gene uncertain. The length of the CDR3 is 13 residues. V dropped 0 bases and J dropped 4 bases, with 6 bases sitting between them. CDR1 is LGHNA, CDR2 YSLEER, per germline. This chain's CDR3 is CASSQEGTYGYTF. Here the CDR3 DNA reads TGCGCCAGCAGCCAAGAAGGTACCTATGGCTACACCTTC.

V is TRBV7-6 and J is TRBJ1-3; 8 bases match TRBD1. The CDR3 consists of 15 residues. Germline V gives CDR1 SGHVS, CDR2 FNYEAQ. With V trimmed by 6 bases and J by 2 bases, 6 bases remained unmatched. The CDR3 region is CASSTQGAAGNTIYF. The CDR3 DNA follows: TGTGCCAGCAGTACCCAGGGGGCGGCTGGAAACACCATATATTTT.

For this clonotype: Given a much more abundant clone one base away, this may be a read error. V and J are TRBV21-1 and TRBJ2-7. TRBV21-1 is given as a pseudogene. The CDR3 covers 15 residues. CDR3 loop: CASGKEETTPDEQYF. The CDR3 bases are TGTGCCAGCGGCAAAGAGGAGACGACGCCGGACGAGCAGTACTTC.

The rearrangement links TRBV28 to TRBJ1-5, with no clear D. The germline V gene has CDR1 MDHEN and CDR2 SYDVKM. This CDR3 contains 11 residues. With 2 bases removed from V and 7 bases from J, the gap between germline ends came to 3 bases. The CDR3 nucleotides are TGTGCCAGCAGTTTAGACCAGCCCCAGCATTTT. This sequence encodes CASSLDQPQHF.

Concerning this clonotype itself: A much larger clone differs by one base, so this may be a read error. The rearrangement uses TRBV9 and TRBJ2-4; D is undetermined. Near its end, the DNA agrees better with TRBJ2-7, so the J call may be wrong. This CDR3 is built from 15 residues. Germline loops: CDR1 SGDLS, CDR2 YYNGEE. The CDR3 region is CAGSVDGVLNREQYF. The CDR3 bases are TGTGCCGGCAGCGTAGATGGGGTCCTAAACCGCGAGCAGTACTTC.

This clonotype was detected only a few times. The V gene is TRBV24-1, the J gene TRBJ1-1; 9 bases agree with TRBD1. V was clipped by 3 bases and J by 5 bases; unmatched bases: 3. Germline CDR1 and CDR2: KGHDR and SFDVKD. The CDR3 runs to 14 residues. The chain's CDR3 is CATSDNRGRTEAFF. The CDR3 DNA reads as TGTGCCACCAGTGATAACAGGGGGCGAACTGAAGCTTTCTTT.

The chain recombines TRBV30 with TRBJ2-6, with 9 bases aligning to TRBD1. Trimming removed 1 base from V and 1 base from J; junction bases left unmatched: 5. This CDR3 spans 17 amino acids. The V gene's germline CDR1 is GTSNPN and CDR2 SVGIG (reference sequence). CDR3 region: CAWSGGQGFSGANVLTF. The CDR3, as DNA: TGTGCCTGGAGTGGGGGACAGGGCTTTTCTGGGGCCAACGTCCTGACTTTC.

The CDR3 nucleotides are TGCGCCAGCAGGCCCACAGGGGCCCGCTCCTACAATGAGCAGTTCTTC. This codes for CASRPTGARSYNEQFF. The J gene is TRBJ2-1, the V gene TRBV23-1, with 7 positions matching TRBD1. TRBV23-1 is flagged as an ORF with uncertain function. The V gene end was trimmed by 6 bases and the J gene end by 0 bases; junction bases not matched to a gene: 8. The CDR3 length is 16 residues.

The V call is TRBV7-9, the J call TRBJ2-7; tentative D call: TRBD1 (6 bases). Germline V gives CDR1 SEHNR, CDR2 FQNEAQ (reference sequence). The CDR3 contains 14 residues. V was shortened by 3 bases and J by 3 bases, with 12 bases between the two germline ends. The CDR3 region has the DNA TGTGCCAGCAGCTTCCGGGACAAAGTCTACGAGCAGTACTTC. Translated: CASSFRDKVYEQYF.

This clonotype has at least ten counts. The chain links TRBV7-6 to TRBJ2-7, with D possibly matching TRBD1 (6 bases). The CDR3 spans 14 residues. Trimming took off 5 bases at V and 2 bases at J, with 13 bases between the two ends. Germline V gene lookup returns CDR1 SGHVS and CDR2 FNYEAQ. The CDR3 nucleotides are TGTGCCAGCAGCCCCCCCGGACAGCCCTACGAGCAGTACTTC. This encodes CASSPPGQPYEQYF.

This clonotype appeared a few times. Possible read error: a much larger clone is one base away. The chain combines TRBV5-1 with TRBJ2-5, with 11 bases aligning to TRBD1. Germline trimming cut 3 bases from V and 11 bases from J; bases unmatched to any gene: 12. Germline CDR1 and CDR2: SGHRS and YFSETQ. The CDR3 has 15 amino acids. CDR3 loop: CASSWTGGEYDEQYF. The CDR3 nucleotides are TGCGCCAGCAGCTGGACAGGGGGCGAGTATGATGAGCAGTACTTC.

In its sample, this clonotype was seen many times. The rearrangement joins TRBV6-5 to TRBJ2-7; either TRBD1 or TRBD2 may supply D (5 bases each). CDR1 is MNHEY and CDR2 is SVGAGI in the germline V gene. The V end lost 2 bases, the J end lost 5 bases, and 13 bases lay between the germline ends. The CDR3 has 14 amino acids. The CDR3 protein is CASSYNGDRNEQYF. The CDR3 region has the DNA TGTGCCAGCAGTTACAATGGGGACCGTAACGAGCAGTACTTC.

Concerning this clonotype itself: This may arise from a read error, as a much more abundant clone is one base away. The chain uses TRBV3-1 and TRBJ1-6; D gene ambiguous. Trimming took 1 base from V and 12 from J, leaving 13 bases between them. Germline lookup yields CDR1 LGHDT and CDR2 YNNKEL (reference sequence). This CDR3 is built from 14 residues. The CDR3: CASSQAMSRQPLHF. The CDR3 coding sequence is TGTGCCAGCAGCCAAGCTATGAGCCGCCAACCCCTCCACTTT.

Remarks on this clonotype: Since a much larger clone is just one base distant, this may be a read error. The CDR3 sequence is CASSQGPMETQFF. CDR3 sequence (DNA): TGTGCCAGCTCACAGGGTCCGATGGAGACCCAGTTCTTC. The rearrangement uses TRBV18 and TRBJ2-1; D remains ambiguous. The ends were cut back, 4 bases at V and 13 bases at J, with 17 bases in the middle. This CDR3 region has 13 residues. The germline V gene encodes CDR1 KGHSH and CDR2 LQKENI.